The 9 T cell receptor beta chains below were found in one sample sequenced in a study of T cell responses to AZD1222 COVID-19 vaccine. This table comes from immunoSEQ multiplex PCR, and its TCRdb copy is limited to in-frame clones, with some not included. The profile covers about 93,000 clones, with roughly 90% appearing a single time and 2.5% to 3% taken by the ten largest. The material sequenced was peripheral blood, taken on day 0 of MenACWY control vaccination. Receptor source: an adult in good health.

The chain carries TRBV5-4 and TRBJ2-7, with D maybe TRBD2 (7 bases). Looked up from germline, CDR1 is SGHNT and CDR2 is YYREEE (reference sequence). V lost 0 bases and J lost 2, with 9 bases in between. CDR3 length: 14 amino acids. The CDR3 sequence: CASSLAGGPYEQYF. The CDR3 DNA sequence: TGTGCCAGCAGCTTGGCGGGGGGCCCCTACGAGCAGTACTTC.

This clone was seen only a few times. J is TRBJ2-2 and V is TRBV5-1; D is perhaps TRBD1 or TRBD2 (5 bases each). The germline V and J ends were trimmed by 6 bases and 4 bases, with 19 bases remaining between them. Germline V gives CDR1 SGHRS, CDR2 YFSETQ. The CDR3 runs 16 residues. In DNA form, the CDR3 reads TGCGCCAGCATCCTCGGGGTTTCGGACACCACCGGGGAGCTGTTTTTT. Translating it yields CASILGVSDTTGELFF.

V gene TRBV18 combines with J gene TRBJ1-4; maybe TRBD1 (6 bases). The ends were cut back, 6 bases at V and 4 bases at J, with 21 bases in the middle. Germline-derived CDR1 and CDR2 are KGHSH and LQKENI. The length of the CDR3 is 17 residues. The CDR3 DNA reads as TGTGCCAGCTCCGAGAGAGCCTGGACAGTGCTTAATGAAAAACTGTTTTTT. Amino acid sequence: CASSERAWTVLNEKLFF.

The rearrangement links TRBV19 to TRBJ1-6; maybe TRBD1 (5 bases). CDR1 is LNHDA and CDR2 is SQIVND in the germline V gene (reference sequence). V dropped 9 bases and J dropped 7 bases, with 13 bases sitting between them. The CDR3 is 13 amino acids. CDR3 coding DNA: TGTGCCAGCACGAGGGACCTGAATTCACCCCTCCACTTT. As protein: CASTRDLNSPLHF.

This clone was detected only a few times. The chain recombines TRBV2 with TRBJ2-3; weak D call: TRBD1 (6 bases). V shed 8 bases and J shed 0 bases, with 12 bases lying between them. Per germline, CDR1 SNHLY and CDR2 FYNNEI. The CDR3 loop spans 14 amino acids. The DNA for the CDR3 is TGTGCCAGCGGGTCAGGGGCTAGCACAGATACGCAGTATTTT. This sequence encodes CASGSGASTDTQYF.

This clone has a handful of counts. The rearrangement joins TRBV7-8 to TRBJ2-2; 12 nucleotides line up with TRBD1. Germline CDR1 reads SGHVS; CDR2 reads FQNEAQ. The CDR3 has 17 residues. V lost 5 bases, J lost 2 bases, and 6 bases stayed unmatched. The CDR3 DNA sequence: TGTGCCAGCAGCAAGGGGACAGGGGGCCCTAACACCGGGGAGCTGTTTTTT. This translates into CASSKGTGGPNTGELFF.

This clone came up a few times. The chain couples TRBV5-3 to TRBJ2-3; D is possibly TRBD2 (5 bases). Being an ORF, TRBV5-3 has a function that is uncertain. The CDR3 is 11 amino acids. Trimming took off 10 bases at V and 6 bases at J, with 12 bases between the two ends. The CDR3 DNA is TGTGCCTTGAGGGTTCTGGATACGCAGTATTTT. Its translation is CALRVLDTQYF.

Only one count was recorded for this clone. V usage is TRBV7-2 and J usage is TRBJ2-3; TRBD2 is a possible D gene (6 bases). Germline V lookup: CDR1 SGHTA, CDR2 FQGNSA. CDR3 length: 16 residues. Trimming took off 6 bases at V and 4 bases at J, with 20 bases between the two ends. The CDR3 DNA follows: TGTGCCAGCAGATTAAGCGGGCGGGGAACCTCAGATACGCAGTATTTT. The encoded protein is CASRLSGRGTSDTQYF.

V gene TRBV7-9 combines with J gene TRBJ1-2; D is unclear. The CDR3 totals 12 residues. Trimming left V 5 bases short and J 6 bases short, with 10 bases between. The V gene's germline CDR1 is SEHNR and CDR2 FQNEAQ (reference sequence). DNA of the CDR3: TGTGCCAGCAGCCTGTCGTCACATGGCTACACCTTC. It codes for CASSLSSHGYTF.